The rows below give T cell receptor beta chains drawn from one sample of a study of T cell repertoires in cytomegalovirus infection. The antigens these receptors bind are not known. TCRdb called the reads again in MiXCR, with one record for every CDR3 protein. The table records 200,000 to 250,000 distinct CDR3 sequences, 38% of them present only once. The specimen was CD8+ T cells from cultured PBMCs, collected from culture after CMV antigen stimulation. These receptor sequences come from a human donor in good health (CMV status not recorded). Some clones in this sample may be carry-over from other donors' samples. CDR3s include the opening cysteine and the closing phenylalanine or tryptophan. A D gene is named only where the DNA matches it firmly. The size entry is marked missing in some rows and otherwise reads once, few, many or a size class.

NA	TRBV28	NA	TRBJ2-5	CASNPGERERTQETQYF	TGTGCCAGCAATCCGGGGGAGCGAGAGAGAACCCAAGAGACCCAGTACTTC
NA	TRBV5-1	once	TRBJ2-7	CASSLARITYEQYF	TGCGCCAGCAGCTTGGCCCGGATAACCTACGAGCAGTACTTC
TRBD2	TRBV7-3	NA	TRBJ2-5	CASSLNSPLAGVGETQYF	TGTGCAAGCAGCTTAAATTCACCCCTAGCGGGAGTTGGGGAGACCCAGTACTTC
NA	TRBV5-1	once	TRBJ1-2	CASSQRQAQHNYGYTF	TGCGCCAGCAGCCAAAGACAGGCGCAACACAACTATGGCTACACCTTC
NA	TRBV27	NA	TRBJ2-1	CASSLSAYNEQFF	TGTGCCAGCAGTTTATCGGCCTACAATGAGCAGTTCTTC
TRBD2	TRBV29-1	few	TRBJ2-1	CSVEGASGRYNEQFF	TGCAGCGTTGAAGGAGCTAGCGGGAGATACAATGAGCAGTTCTTC
NA	TRBV6-5	NA	TRBJ2-2	CASSYSGRGPGTGELFF	TGTGCCAGCAGTTACTCGGGGAGGGGGCCTGGGACCGGGGAGCTGTTTTTT
NA	TRBV12-3/TRBV12-4	many	TRBJ2-7	CASSPTPYEQYF	TGTGCCAGCAGTCCTACCCCCTACGAGCAGTACTTC
NA	TRBV4-2	NA	TRBJ1-3	CASSQVVYSGNTIYF	TGTGCCAGCAGCCAAGTCGTGTACTCTGGAAACACCATATATTTT
NA	TRBV7-6	NA	TRBJ2-7	CASSPPPRRSDEQYF	TGTGCCAGCAGCCCACCACCACGAAGAAGTGACGAGCAGTACTTC
TRBD1	TRBV6-1	few	TRBJ2-7	CAIRTGHEQYF	TGTGCCATTAGGACAGGTCACGAGCAGTACTTC
TRBD2	TRBV7-3	NA	TRBJ2-1	CASSLPVAGSSYNEQFF	TGTGCCAGCAGCTTACCGGTAGCGGGTAGCTCCTACAATGAGCAGTTCTTC
TRBD1	TRBV12-5	NA	TRBJ1-1	CASGLGQGARTEAFF	TGTGCTAGTGGTCTGGGACAGGGGGCAAGGACTGAAGCTTTCTTT
TRBD1	TRBV7-9	NA	TRBJ2-7	CASSPMYGQGSYEQYF	TGTGCCAGCAGCCCGATGTATGGACAGGGTTCCTACGAGCAGTACTTC
TRBD2	TRBV7-8	NA	TRBJ2-3	CASSPRSSGGSTDTQYF	TGTGCCAGCAGCCCCCGTTCTAGCGGGGGCAGCACAGATACGCAGTATTTT
TRBD2	TRBV7-2	NA	TRBJ2-7	CASSPTSGKPYEQYF	TGTGCCAGCAGCCCGACTAGCGGGAAGCCTTACGAGCAGTACTTC
NA	TRBV28	NA	TRBJ1-5	CASTTSGPIGQPQHF	TGTGCCAGCACCACGAGTGGGCCAATTGGACAGCCCCAGCATTTT
NA	TRBV9	NA	TRBJ1-5	CASSVGFDRLRGVSNQPQHF	TGTGCCAGCAGCGTAGGATTTGATCGGTTAAGGGGGGTAAGCAATCAGCCCCAGCATTTT
NA	TRBV27	once	TRBJ2-1	CASSLYTGHNEQFF	TGTGCCAGCAGTTTATACACAGGGCACAATGAGCAGTTCTTC
NA	TRBV11-2	NA	TRBJ1-1	CASSSTDRTTMNTEAFF	TGTGCCAGCAGCTCTACAGACAGGACAACTATGAACACTGAAGCTTTCTTT
NA	TRBV7-3	many	TRBJ2-2	CASSLSYLAREYGHWNGGELFF	TGTGCCAGCAGCTTAAGTTACCTGGCTAGGGAGTATGGGCATTGGAATGGCGGGGAGCTGTTTTTT
NA	TRBV7-2	NA	TRBJ1-1	CSSSLAVRGTEAFF	TGTTCCAGCAGCTTAGCGGTCCGGGGCACTGAAGCTTTCTTT
TRBD1	TRBV5-1	few	TRBJ2-3	CASSFRDRVVDTQYF	TGCGCCAGCAGCTTCCGGGACAGGGTCGTGGATACGCAGTATTTT
NA	TRBV11-2	NA	TRBJ2-5	CASSLSGRIQGGETQYF	TGTGCCAGCAGCCTGTCTGGACGGATACAGGGTGGAGAGACCCAGTACTTC
NA	TRBV28	NA	TRBJ2-2	CAIGTLIAGTGELFF	TGTGCCATTGGGACCCTCATAGCAGGCACCGGGGAGCTGTTTTTT
TRBD1	TRBV5-1	NA	TRBJ1-6	CASSLGDRGYNSPLHF	TGCGCCAGCAGCTTGGGAGACAGGGGTTATAATTCACCCCTCCACTTT
NA	TRBV7-9	NA	TRBJ2-1	CAIPRGEGSYNEQFF	TGTGCCATCCCCAGGGGGGAGGGTTCCTACAATGAGCAGTTCTTC